Sequencing of this T cell receptor (beta chain) was carried out in a study of OX40 agonist ivuxolimab in advanced cancers. The overall study: Prior anti-PD-1, anti-PD-L1 or anti-CTLA-4 therapy did not bar entry, and 40% to 45% had some.

This CDR3 is 19 amino acids long. Whole-study findings and limits: Average numbers of expanded clones were greater in CD8+ T cells than in CD4+.

TCRdb keeps only in-frame clones here, not all; method: immunoSEQ multiplex PCR. This sample carries 50,000 to 70,000 clones, 75% to 95% of them seen once, and the ten largest clones take roughly 0.45%. As to this clone: The antigen is not known.

The clonotype was recovered from an adult with an advanced solid tumor such as melanoma, head and neck, liver or kidney cancer. Material: CD4+ or CD8+ T cells sorted from blood, obtained in a trial of the OX40 agonist ivuxolimab. The chain recombines TRBV1 with TRBJ2-3; the table's TRBD2 call for D was not verified on the DNA. TRBV1 is flagged as a pseudogene. This CDR3 reads CTSSQAEEASGRVTDTQYF. CDR3 bases: TGCACCAGCAGCCAGGCCGAAGAGGCTAGCGGGAGAGTCACAGATACGCAGTATTTT.